This TCR beta chain was retrieved from a study of PD-L1 blockade in urothelial cancer. Study details: Enrolled patients had been treated previously with 0 to 3 chemotherapy regimens.

Study results and caveats: A pretreatment blood TCR clonality that fell below the median predicted better progression-free and overall survival.

Comment on this clone: Its specificity is unknown.

Time point specified: peripheral blood 6 weeks after treatment start. Patients had urothelial carcinoma that was locally advanced or metastatic. Clones were sequenced by immunoSEQ multiplex PCR, and TCRdb holds only the in-frame ones, with some missing. The table includes roughly 120,000 clones, 85% to 90% detected once. From germline, CDR1 is LGHNT and CDR2 FRNRAP. CDR3 length: 14 residues. V dropped 5 bases and J dropped 6 bases, with 13 bases sitting between them. The V and J genes are TRBV12-5 and TRBJ1-4; the D is unclear. The specimen was PBMCs, collected around atezolizumab (anti-PD-L1) treatment. The TCR comes from a man aged 55 to 70 with urothelial cancer. The CDR3 region is CASGTGNVDEKLFF. The CDR3 DNA reads as TGTGCTAGTGGTACGGGGAACGTTGATGAAAAACTGTTTTTT.